The 20 T cell receptor beta chains below were found in one sample sequenced in a study of regulatory T cells in long-lasting Graves disease. Regarding time point: persistent/refractory GD, antithyroid drugs over 5 years with positive TRAb. Following extraction of RNA from PBMCs, that RNA was used to make the TCR library. Library construction for TCR beta used iRepertoire HTBI primers and Arm-PCR of CDR3 regions. TCRdb passed the multiplex PCR reads through MiXCR, listing each CDR3 protein once. There are 400,000 to 600,000 distinct CDR3 sequences in the sample; 20% to 25% occur only once, and less than 9% lies in the top ten. Sequencing was performed on peripheral blood mononuclear cells (PBMCs), taken when the disease was refractory, from a patient treated with antithyroid drugs. All receptors derive from a female donor with Graves disease.

This clonotype was seen more than once but under ten times. V gene TRBV6-5 combines with J gene TRBJ1-5; 7 bases agree with TRBD1. Trimming took 3 bases from V and 9 from J; bases not matched to a gene: 5. The CDR3 extends over 13 amino acids. Germline V gives CDR1 MNHEY, CDR2 SVGAGI. CDR3 sequence: CASSYDRVRPQHF. In DNA form, the CDR3 reads TGTGCCAGCAGTTATGACAGGGTGAGGCCCCAGCATTTT.

The chain combines TRBV5-4 with TRBJ2-2; no definite D call. Germline-derived CDR1 and CDR2 are SGHNT and YYREEE (reference sequence). V was clipped by 0 bases and J by 3 bases, with 9 bases between them. The CDR3 sequence is 15 residues long. This CDR3 reads CASSLGKFDTGELFF. Written as DNA, the CDR3 is TGTGCCAGCAGCTTGGGAAAGTTCGACACCGGGGAGCTGTTTTTT.

This clonotype has more than one count but fewer than ten. The genes are TRBV28 and TRBJ2-3, with 9 bases fitting TRBD2. The CDR3 spans 16 residues. The V segment lost 5 bases and the J segment 0 bases; nucleotides outside the gene matches: 6. Germline CDR1 reads MDHEN; CDR2 reads SYDVKM. The CDR3 loop is CASSPFSGRSTDTQYF. The DNA for the CDR3 is TGTGCCAGCAGTCCGTTTAGCGGGAGAAGCACAGATACGCAGTATTTT.

This clonotype has a count of ten or more. This chain connects TRBV28 to TRBJ1-6; 7 bases are shared with TRBD1. Germline V gives CDR1 MDHEN, CDR2 SYDVKM. The length of the CDR3 is 17 residues. V lost 3 bases to trimming and J lost 3 bases; unmatched junction nucleotides: 8. The CDR3 loop is CASSLYGDRIYNSPLHF. The CDR3 coding sequence is TGTGCCAGCAGTTTGTATGGGGACAGAATCTATAATTCACCCCTCCACTTT.

In its sample, this clonotype was seen many times. The genes are TRBV6-5 and TRBJ1-1; D remains unclear. Trimming shortened V by 4 bases and J by 1 base, and 13 bases separated the two germline ends. The CDR3 is made up of 15 amino acids. Germline V gene lookup returns CDR1 MNHEY and CDR2 SVGAGI. CDR3 sequence (DNA): TGTGCCAGCAGTTTCCTAACTTCAACGAACACTGAAGCTTTCTTT. It encodes CASSFLTSTNTEAFF.

This clonotype appeared a few times. The chain combines TRBV29-1 with TRBJ2-7, with D possibly being TRBD2 (6 bases). Trimming removed 0 bases at V and 8 bases at J, with 11 bases between. The germline gives CDR1 SQVTM, CDR2 ANQGSEA. The CDR3 sequence is 12 residues long. CDR3 sequence (DNA): TGCAGCGTTGAAGACGGGACTTCGAAGCAGTACTTC. It is translated as CSVEDGTSKQYF.

This clonotype was detected a few times. The rearrangement joins TRBV19 to TRBJ1-6; D possibly corresponds to TRBD1 (5 bases). Per the germline V gene, CDR1 is LNHDA and CDR2 is SQIVND (reference sequence). The ends were cut back, 5 bases at V and 8 bases at J, with 10 bases in the middle. The CDR3 runs 13 residues. CDR3 protein: CASSGQGDSPLHF. In DNA form, the CDR3 reads TGTGCCAGTAGTGGGCAGGGCGATTCACCCCTCCACTTT.

The chain employs TRBV2 and TRBJ2-3; D is unclear. Germline CDR1 reads SNHLY; CDR2 reads FYNNEI. The CDR3 extends over 13 amino acids. The germline V and J ends were trimmed by 8 bases and 5 bases, with 14 bases remaining between them. The chain's CDR3 is CASLTDLGDTQYF. CDR3 DNA: TGTGCCAGCTTGACGGATTTGGGAGATACGCAGTATTTT.

This clonotype has more than one count but fewer than ten. The chain is built from TRBV12-3 or TRBV12-4 and TRBJ2-3, with TRBD1 identical over 8 bases. The V and J ends lost 10 bases and 1 base, in that order; junction bases with no gene match: 4. There are 13 residues in the CDR3. CDR3 sequence (DNA): TGTGCCATAGACAGGGGAGGCACAGATACGCAGTATTTT. As protein: CAIDRGGTDTQYF.

Note on this clonotype: An end of the junction differs from the germline gene, which may be a read error. The chain employs TRBV7-9 and TRBJ2-5, with no clear D. The CDR3 is made up of 14 amino acids. Germline loops: CDR1 SEHNR, CDR2 FQNEAQ (reference sequence). The CDR3 region has the DNA TGTGCCAGCAGCTCCCTGACGATCCAAGAGACCCGGTACTTC. Translated: CASSSLTIQETRYF.

This clonotype was counted many times. The rearrangement joins TRBV9 to TRBJ1-1; the D is unclear. V was cut by 5 bases and J by 2 bases, with 10 bases left in between. This CDR3 spans 13 amino acids. Germline V CDR1 and CDR2: SGDLS, YYNGEE. The CDR3 nucleotides read TGTGCCAGCAGTGCAGGAGGCAACACTGAAGCTTTCTTT. This sequence encodes CASSAGGNTEAFF.

This clonotype was detected a few times. This chain connects TRBV3-1 to TRBJ2-2; 7 nucleotides align to TRBD1. Trimming took 4 bases from V and 1 from J; bases not matched to a gene: 6. CDR1 and CDR2 (germline): LGHDT, YNNKEL (reference sequence). The CDR3 runs 16 residues. Here the CDR3 DNA reads TGTGCCAGCAGCCGGGCAGGGGGAGAGAACACCGGGGAGCTGTTTTTT. Translated: CASSRAGGENTGELFF.

This clonotype was observed at least ten times. The rearrangement joins TRBV28 to TRBJ2-7; D gene uncertain. Trimming pared 2 bases from V and 2 bases from J, leaving 10 bases between. Germline V gives CDR1 MDHEN, CDR2 SYDVKM. This CDR3 is 14 amino acids long. Written as DNA, the CDR3 is TGTGCCAGCAGTTTAGGGAAGGGTGCCTACGAGCAGTACTTC. Translated: CASSLGKGAYEQYF. Full variable domain (rest looked up from reference TRBV28 and TRBJ2-7): DVKVTQSSRYLVKRTGEKVFLECVQDMDHENMFWYRQDPGLGLRLIYFSYDVKMKEKGDIPEGYSVSREKKERFSLILESASTNQTSMYLCASSLGKGAYEQYFGPGTRLTVT.

The sample holds many counts of this clonotype. This chain uses TRBV7-8 with TRBJ1-6; the D is unclear. V lost 0 bases, J lost 6 bases, and 9 bases lay in between. Germline V gene sequence: CDR1 SGHVS, CDR2 FQNEAQ. The CDR3 is made up of 15 amino acids. The CDR3 bases are TGTGCCAGCAGCTTAGCGCCCACTGTTAATTCACCCCTCCACTTT. Translating gives CASSLAPTVNSPLHF.

In its sample, this clonotype was seen many times. The chain joins TRBV12-3 or TRBV12-4 to TRBJ2-7, with 7 positions matching TRBD2. The trim removed 7 bases at V and 3 bases at J, leaving 12 bases unmatched. The CDR3 is made up of 15 amino acids. This CDR3 is CASKSRDGGGYEQYF. The CDR3 bases are TGTGCCAGCAAAAGCCGGGACGGCGGGGGCTACGAGCAGTACTTC.

This clonotype was seen at least ten times. V and J are TRBV27 and TRBJ1-5; D not resolved. Between the trimmed V and J ends, which lost 3 bases and 2 bases, there was a span of 11 bases. This CDR3 region has 15 residues. From germline, CDR1 is MNHEY and CDR2 SMNVEV (reference sequence). The CDR3 DNA reads as TGTGCCAGCAGTTTTGGTGGAGGCGGCAATCAGCCCCAGCATTTT. As protein: CASSFGGGGNQPQHF.

This clonotype has only a few counts. A much more abundant neighbour one base away suggests this may be a read error. The chain employs TRBV12-3 or TRBV12-4 and TRBJ2-5, with a tentative D call TRBD1 (5 bases). Trimming took off 11 bases at V and 1 base at J, with 17 bases between the two ends. This CDR3 comprises 14 residues. CDR3 protein: CAGTTALSQETQYF. The CDR3 nucleotides are TGTGCCGGCACGACAGCCCTGAGCCAAGAGACCCAGTACTTC.

The sample holds a few counts of this clonotype. This chain uses TRBV2 with TRBJ2-7; D remains unclear. V lost 6 bases and J lost 5, with 11 bases in between. This CDR3 contains 12 residues. CDR1 SNHLY and CDR2 FYNNEI come from the germline V gene. The CDR3 region has the DNA TGTGCCAGCAGGGGCCGCGGCAACGAGCAGTACTTC. It encodes CASRGRGNEQYF.

The rearrangement links TRBV3-1 to TRBJ2-7; no firm D call. V was cut by 0 bases and J by 1 base, with 10 bases left in between. CDR1 LGHDT and CDR2 YNNKEL come from the germline V gene (reference sequence). This CDR3 has 15 residues. The CDR3 loop reads CASSQELTASYEQYF. CDR3 bases: TGTGCCAGCAGCCAAGAGCTGACCGCTTCCTACGAGCAGTACTTC.

The genes are TRBV7-9 and TRBJ2-7, with D tentatively TRBD2 (5 bases). The CDR3 sequence is 14 residues long. V lost 5 bases and J lost 5, with 16 bases in between. Germline V gene lookup returns CDR1 SEHNR and CDR2 FQNEAQ (reference sequence). The CDR3 protein is CASSTEGRTNEQYF. CDR3 sequence (DNA): TGTGCCAGCAGCACGGAAGGGAGAACAAACGAGCAGTACTTC.